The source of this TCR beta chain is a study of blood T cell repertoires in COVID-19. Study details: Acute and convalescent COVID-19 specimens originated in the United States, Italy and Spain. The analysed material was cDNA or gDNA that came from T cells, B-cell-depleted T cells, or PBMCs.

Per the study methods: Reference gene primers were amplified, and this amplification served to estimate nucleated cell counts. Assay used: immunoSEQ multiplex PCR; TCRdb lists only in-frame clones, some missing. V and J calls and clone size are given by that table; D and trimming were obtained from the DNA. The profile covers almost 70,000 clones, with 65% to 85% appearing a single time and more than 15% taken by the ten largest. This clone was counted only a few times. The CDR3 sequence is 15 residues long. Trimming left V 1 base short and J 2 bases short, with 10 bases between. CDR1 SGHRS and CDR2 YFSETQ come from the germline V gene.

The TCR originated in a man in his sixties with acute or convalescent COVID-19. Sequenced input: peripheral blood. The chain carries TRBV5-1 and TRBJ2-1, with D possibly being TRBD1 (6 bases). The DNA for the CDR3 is TGCGCCAGCAGCTTGACGGACAGTGCCTACAATGAGCAGTTCTTC. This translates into CASSLTDSAYNEQFF.